The present entry profiles one TCR beta chain with its context. Its target is not known. One base away lies a much larger clone, so this may be a sequencing read error. A modified ARM-PCR protocol with three rounds of nested PCR amplified TCRbeta. TCRdb independently ran MiXCR on the multiplex PCR reads; one entry per CDR3 protein. The sample carries some 73,000 distinct CDR3 sequences, roughly 80% recorded once. This entry comes from a study of tumor and adjacent non-tumor tissue in lung cancer. Points from the study as a whole: Tumor TCR diversity, when higher, was linked to shorter survival.

Germline lookup yields CDR1 MNHEY and CDR2 SVGAGI. This CDR3 is built from 16 residues. RNA was extracted from bulk tissue without any cell sorting. More than 3 cm separated this lung sample from the edge of the tumor. Between August and November 2014, newly diagnosed, chemotherapy-naive lung cancer patients underwent thoracic surgery in China. This TCR derives from a man aged 55-75 years with non-small cell lung cancer. The chain is built from TRBV6-5 and TRBJ1-4; TRBD1 might be the D (5 bases). The material sequenced was distant non-tumor lung tissue. CDR3 in amino acids: CASSSPRGDQGEKLLF. CDR3 sequence (DNA): TGTGCCAGCAGTTCCCCAAGGGGAGATCAGGGTGAAAAACTGTTATTT.